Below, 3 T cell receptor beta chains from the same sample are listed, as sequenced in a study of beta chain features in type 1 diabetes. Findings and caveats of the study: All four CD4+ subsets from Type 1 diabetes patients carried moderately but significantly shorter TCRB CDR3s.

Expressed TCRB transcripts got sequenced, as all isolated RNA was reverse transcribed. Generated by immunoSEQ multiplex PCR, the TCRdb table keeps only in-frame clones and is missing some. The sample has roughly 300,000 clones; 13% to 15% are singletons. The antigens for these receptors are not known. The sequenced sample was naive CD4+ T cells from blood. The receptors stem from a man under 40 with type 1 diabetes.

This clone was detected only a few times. The CDR3 nucleotides read TGTGCCACCAGCTTAACTAACTATGGCTACACCTTC. Translation: CATSLTNYGYTF. This chain connects TRBV15 to TRBJ1-2, with no clear D. V lost 5 bases, J lost 0 bases, and 4 bases lay in between. The V gene's germline CDR1 is LNHNV and CDR2 YYDKDF (reference sequence). This CDR3 has 12 amino acids.

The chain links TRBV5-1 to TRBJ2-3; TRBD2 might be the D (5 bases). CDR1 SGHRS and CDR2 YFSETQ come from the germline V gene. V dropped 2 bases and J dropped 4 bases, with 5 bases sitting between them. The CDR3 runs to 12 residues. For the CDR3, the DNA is TGCGCCAGCAGCTTTAGCGCAGATACGCAGTATTTT. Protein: CASSFSADTQYF.

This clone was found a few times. The DNA of the CDR3 is TGTGCCAGCTCACCTGAGGGAAACTACGAGCAGTACTTC. Protein: CASSPEGNYEQYF. The V gene is TRBV18, the J gene TRBJ2-7, with a tentative D call TRBD2 (5 bases). This CDR3 has 13 residues. CDR1 and CDR2 (germline): KGHSH, LQKENI. The V end lost 3 bases, the J end lost 3 bases, and 9 bases lay between the germline ends.